The T cell receptor (beta chain) described here comes from a study of T-cell reconstitution after alpha-beta-depleted transplantation in children. Unique molecular identifiers were incorporated when the TCRbeta library was constructed. TCRdb independently ran MiXCR on the PCR reads; one entry per CDR3 protein. Counted here are 230,000 or so distinct CDR3 sequences, around 9.7% occurring once; the ten biggest clones make up around 5.1%. Germline CDR1 is SEHNR and CDR2 is FQNEAQ (reference sequence). CDR3 length: 11 residues. Deletions cut 5 bases from V and 8 bases from J, with 9 bases between. At least ten counts were recorded for this clonotype.

The genes are TRBV7-9 and TRBJ1-2; D not certain. This receptor was identified in a human donor who donated a stem cell graft to a child with SCID. Specimen: PBMCs from the stem cell graft donor, collected from the stem cell graft. CDR3 loop: CASSVVGGYTF. The CDR3 DNA follows: TGTGCCAGCAGCGTTGTCGGGGGCTACACCTTC. The whole variable domain, remainder taken from reference TRBV7-9 and TRBJ1-2, is DTGVSQNPRHKITKRGQNVTFRCDPISEHNRLYWYRQTLGQGPEFLTYFQNEAQLEKSRLLSDRFSAERPKGSFSTLEIQRTEQGDSAMYLCASSVVGGYTFGSGTRLTVV.